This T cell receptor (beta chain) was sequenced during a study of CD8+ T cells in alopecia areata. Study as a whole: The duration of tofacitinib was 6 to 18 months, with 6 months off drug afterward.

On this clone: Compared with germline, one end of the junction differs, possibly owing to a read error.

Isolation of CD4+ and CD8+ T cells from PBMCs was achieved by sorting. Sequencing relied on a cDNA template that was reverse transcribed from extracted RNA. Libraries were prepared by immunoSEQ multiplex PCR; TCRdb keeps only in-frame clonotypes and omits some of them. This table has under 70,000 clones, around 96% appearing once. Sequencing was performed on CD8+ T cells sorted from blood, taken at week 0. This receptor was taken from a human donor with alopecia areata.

CDR3 in DNA: TGTGCCAGCAGCCCTACTAGCACAGATACGCGGTATTTT. This translates into CASSPTSTDTRYF. This chain connects TRBV5-4 to TRBJ2-3, with D tentatively TRBD2 (6 bases). The CDR3 sequence is 13 residues long. CDR1 is SGHNT and CDR2 is YYREEE in the germline V gene (reference sequence). The full variable domain, completed using reference TRBV5-4 and TRBJ2-3, is ETGVTQSPTHLIKTRGQQVTLRCSSQSGHNTVSWYQQALGQGPQFIFQYYREEENGRGNFPPRFSGLQFPNYSSELNVNALELDDSALYLCASSPTSTDTRYFGPGTRLTVL.